This TCR beta chain was identified in a study of OX40 agonist ivuxolimab in advanced cancers. About the study: Participants averaged roughly 57 years of age (range about 23 to 80) and were around 83% male.

Here immunoSEQ multiplex PCR was the method, and the copy in TCRdb shows in-frame clones only, minus some. The profile shows about 66,000 clones, 83% of them singletons. Ten or more counts support this clone. The CDR3 extends over 13 amino acids. Germline V gene sequence: CDR1 MDHEN, CDR2 SYDVKM. V lost 5 bases to trimming and J lost 4 bases; unmatched junction nucleotides: 4. Material: CD4+ or CD8+ T cells sorted from blood, obtained in a trial of the OX40 agonist ivuxolimab. The V and J genes are TRBV28 and TRBJ1-2; TRBD1 matches 7 bases. The receptor was derived from an adult with an advanced solid tumor such as melanoma, head and neck, liver or kidney cancer. Written as DNA, the CDR3 is TGTGCCAGCAGTGGACAGGTTCGCTATGGCTACACCTTC. This gives the protein CASSGQVRYGYTF.